This passage covers 15 T cell receptor beta chains from one sample sequenced in a study of read filtering for tumor transcriptome and immune sequencing. From about 400 ng of RNA, a library with molecular barcoded alpha/delta and beta/gamma adaptors was made. TCRdb reprocessed the reads with MiXCR, giving one entry per CDR3 protein. The sample carries about 37,000 distinct CDR3 sequences, 12% recorded once. The sample comprised a population of CD138-negative cells sorted from bone marrow. Source of these receptors: a donor at least 40 years old with multiple myeloma.

This clonotype was picked up a small number of times. A much larger clone lies a single base off, so this may be a read error. This rearrangement joins TRBV11-2 to TRBJ1-1; D not resolved. Trimming shortened V by 0 bases and J by 1 base, and 6 bases separated the two germline ends. Per germline, CDR1 SGHAT and CDR2 FQNNGV. The CDR3 is 14 residues long. Here the CDR3 DNA reads TGTGCCAGCAGCTTAGATTGGGCGAACACTGAAGCTTTCTTT. Its protein product is CASSLDWANTEAFF.

This clonotype was observed at least ten times. The chain couples TRBV7-2 to TRBJ2-5; D is undetermined. Trimming took off 2 bases at V and 1 base at J, with 8 bases between the two ends. The length of the CDR3 is 14 residues. Per germline, CDR1 SGHTA and CDR2 FQGNSA. CDR3: CASSLIRAQETQYF. As DNA, the CDR3 is TGTGCCAGCAGCTTAATTAGGGCCCAAGAGACCCAGTACTTC. The full variable domain, rest sourced from reference TRBV7-2 and TRBJ2-5, is GAGVSQSPSNKVTEKGKDVELRCDPISGHTALYWYRQSLGQGLEFLIYFQGNSAPDKSGLPSDRFSAERTGGSVSTLTIQRTQQEDSAVYLCASSLIRAQETQYFGPGTRLLVL.

This clonotype has a count of ten or more. This sequence joins TRBV5-1 and TRBJ1-5, with no clear D. Trimming removed 4 bases at V and 10 bases at J, with 12 bases between. Germline V gene sequence: CDR1 SGHRS, CDR2 YFSETQ. The CDR3 loop spans 12 amino acids. The CDR3 reads CASSLDGFPQHF. The CDR3 region has the DNA TGCGCCAGCAGCCTGGATGGCTTTCCCCAGCATTTT.

In the case of this clonotype: A single base separates this from a much larger clone, so it may be a read error. This is likely a read error, given that the CDR3 carries no conserved phenylalanine or tryptophan at its end. The chain carries TRBV19 and TRBJ2-2; D unresolved. CDR3 length: 17 amino acids. Trimming stripped 5 bases from V and 0 bases from J, with 16 bases between. Germline CDR1 LNHDA, CDR2 SQIVND (reference sequence). The CDR3 loop reads CASSPADGFANTGELFI. The CDR3 DNA reads as TGTGCCAGTAGTCCAGCAGACGGATTCGCGAACACCGGGGAGCTGTTTATT.

This clonotype was counted ten times or more. The V gene is TRBV30, the J gene TRBJ2-5; either TRBD1 or TRBD2 may fit D (6 bases each). Germline assignment: CDR1 GTSNPN and CDR2 SVGIG (reference sequence). This CDR3 is built from 13 residues. V lost 5 bases and J 5 bases, leaving 15 bases between the germline ends. CDR3 sequence (DNA): TGTGCCTGGGGTACAGGGAGCGGGGAGACCCAGTACTTC. Its protein product is CAWGTGSGETQYF.

The table lists this clonotype with many counts. The rearrangement uses TRBV27 and TRBJ1-2; 11 positions agree with TRBD1. CDR1 MNHEY and CDR2 SMNVEV come from the germline V gene (reference sequence). V lost 0 bases, J lost 8 bases, and 8 bases stayed unmatched. The CDR3 loop spans 16 amino acids. CDR3 loop: CASSLSRDRGVEGYTF. CDR3 nucleotides: TGTGCCAGCAGTTTATCCAGGGACAGGGGGGTTGAAGGCTACACCTTC.

This clonotype appeared many times. The chain recombines TRBV12-3 or TRBV12-4 with TRBJ1-1; the match to TRBD1 covers 8 bases. V was pared by 6 bases and J by 8 bases, with 2 bases of the junction left unmatched. The CDR3 runs 11 residues. CDR3 coding DNA: TGTGCCAGCAGAAGGGACAGGGAAGCTTTCTTT. It codes for CASRRDREAFF.

This clonotype was seen many times. This rearrangement joins TRBV28 to TRBJ1-4; the D gene is possibly TRBD1 (5 bases). V gave up 5 bases and J gave up 7 bases, with 17 bases separating them. Germline-derived CDR1 and CDR2 are MDHEN and SYDVKM. The CDR3 has 15 residues. This CDR3 is CASSQGGQGGEKLFF. The CDR3 coding sequence is TGTGCCAGCAGTCAGGGCGGCCAGGGTGGTGAAAAACTGTTTTTT.

As to this clonotype: This clone may be a read error of a much larger clone one base away. The chain couples TRBV7-2 to TRBJ1-5; D not certain. Per the germline V gene, CDR1 is SGHTA and CDR2 is FQGNSA. The CDR3 extends over 15 amino acids. For the CDR3, the DNA is TGTGCCAGCAGCTTAGACATACGAGAGAGTCAGCCCCAGCGTTTT. It yields the protein CASSLDIRESQPQRF.

This clonotype was seen many times. The J gene is TRBJ2-6, the V gene TRBV12-3 or TRBV12-4, with D unclear. V shed 5 bases and J shed 3 bases, with 8 bases lying between them. This CDR3 comprises 14 residues. This CDR3 reads CASSPNDGANVLTF. CDR3 bases: TGTGCCAGCAGTCCGAATGATGGGGCCAACGTCCTGACTTTC.

This clonotype was counted at least ten times. The J gene is TRBJ2-2, the V gene TRBV11-3, with 7 nucleotides matching TRBD1. The junction had 3 bases not matched to a gene; V was cut back by 4 bases and J by 1 base. Germline CDR1 SGHNT, CDR2 YENEEA. The CDR3 contains 15 residues. The DNA for the CDR3 is TGTGCCAGCAGCTCCCGACAGGGGAACACCGGGGAGCTGTTTTTT. Translating it yields CASSSRQGNTGELFF.

In its sample, this clonotype was seen many times. V is TRBV2 and J is TRBJ1-2, with 9 bases matching TRBD1. V lost 6 bases, J lost 5 bases, and 7 bases stayed unmatched. Germline V gives CDR1 SNHLY, CDR2 FYNNEI. This CDR3 region has 14 residues. The CDR3 bases are TGTGCCAGCAGCAGGGACAGGGACGGATATGGCTACACCTTC. Translating gives CASSRDRDGYGYTF. Complete variable domain (other parts from reference TRBV2 and TRBJ1-2): EPEVTQTPSHQVTQMGQEVILRCVPISNHLYFYWYRQILGQKVEFLVSFYNNEISEKSEIFDDQFSVERPDGSNFTLKIRSTKLEDSAMYFCASSRDRDGYGYTFGSGTRLTVV.

The table lists this clonotype with many counts. The V gene is TRBV6-2 or TRBV6-3, the J gene TRBJ2-1, with D perhaps matching TRBD1 or TRBD2 (6 bases each). From germline, CDR1 is MNHEY and CDR2 SVGEGT. CDR3 length equals 14 residues. V lost 6 bases, J lost 7 bases, and 16 bases lay in between. The CDR3 sequence is CASRPPGARNEQFF. The CDR3 bases are TGTGCCAGCAGACCCCCGGGGGCCCGAAATGAGCAGTTCTTC.

With regard to this clonotype: A read error may explain this, as a much larger clone is one base away. The CDR3 spells CASSRAEEETQYF. In DNA form, the CDR3 reads TGCGCCAGCAGCCGGGCAGAAGAAGAGACCCAGTACTTC. The chain is built from TRBV4-1 and TRBJ2-5; D gene unclear. Germline assignment: CDR1 MGHRA and CDR2 YSYEKL. The CDR3 loop spans 13 amino acids. V dropped 4 bases and J dropped 3 bases, with 9 bases sitting between them.

This clonotype showed up many times. The genes are TRBV10-3 and TRBJ1-1, with D possibly matching TRBD1 (6 bases). V gave up 5 bases and J gave up 4 bases, with 14 bases separating them. CDR1 is ENHRY and CDR2 is SYGVKD in the germline V gene. The CDR3 has 14 amino acids. This CDR3 is CAISNRAGGTEAFF. CDR3 DNA: TGTGCCATCAGTAACAGGGCGGGAGGCACTGAAGCTTTCTTT.